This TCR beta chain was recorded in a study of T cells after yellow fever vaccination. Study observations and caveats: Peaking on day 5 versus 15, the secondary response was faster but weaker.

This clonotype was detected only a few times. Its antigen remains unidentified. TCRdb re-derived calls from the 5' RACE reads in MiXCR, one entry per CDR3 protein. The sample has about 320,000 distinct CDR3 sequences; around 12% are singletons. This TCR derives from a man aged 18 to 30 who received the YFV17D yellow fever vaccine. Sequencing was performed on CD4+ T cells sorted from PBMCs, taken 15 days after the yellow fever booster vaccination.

The CDR3 spells CASSFPRYDNEQFF. The CDR3 DNA reads TGTGCCAGCAGCTTCCCTCGGTATGACAATGAGCAGTTCTTC. This sequence joins TRBV5-6 and TRBJ2-1; D is undetermined. Trimming took off 2 bases at V and 5 bases at J, with 11 bases between the two ends. There are 14 residues in the CDR3. Germline assignment: CDR1 SGHDT and CDR2 YYEEEE.